Sequencing of this T cell receptor (beta chain) was carried out in a study of human T cells and chemical hapten exposure. Looking at the study overall: Per-sample TCR yield variation was attributed mainly to small pooled library volume differences.

Findings of the study overall: Sensitizing to DPC left TCRs with a frequency above 1 in 1000 unaltered.

This clonotype was seen at least ten times. What it binds is unknown. TCRdb passed the RACE reads through MiXCR, listing each CDR3 protein once. The data contain around 45,000 distinct CDR3 sequences, 3.7% of them singletons. Time point in this sample: healthy volunteer bleed at 6 weeks. Total RNA came from unfractionated whole blood. The CDR3 length is 13 residues. Germline V gives CDR1 SGHTA, CDR2 FQGTGA. The V gene lost 4 bases and the J gene lost 3 bases, with 8 bases spanning the gap. The receptor was isolated from a human donor in good health. Some clones in this sample may be carry-over from other donors' samples. The sample was whole blood. V is TRBV7-3 and J is TRBJ2-3, with D tentatively TRBD2 (5 bases). DNA for the CDR3: TGTGCCAGCAGCTCTTGGAGGACAGATACGCAGTATTTT. Amino acid sequence: CASSSWRTDTQYF. The full variable domain, in which reference TRBV7-3 and TRBJ2-3 provide the parts outside the CDR3, is GAGVSQTPSNKVTEKGKYVELRCDPISGHTALYWYRQSLGQGPEFLIYFQGTGAADDSGLPNDRFFAVRPEGSVSTLKIQRTERGDSAVYLCASSSWRTDTQYFGPGTRLTVL.